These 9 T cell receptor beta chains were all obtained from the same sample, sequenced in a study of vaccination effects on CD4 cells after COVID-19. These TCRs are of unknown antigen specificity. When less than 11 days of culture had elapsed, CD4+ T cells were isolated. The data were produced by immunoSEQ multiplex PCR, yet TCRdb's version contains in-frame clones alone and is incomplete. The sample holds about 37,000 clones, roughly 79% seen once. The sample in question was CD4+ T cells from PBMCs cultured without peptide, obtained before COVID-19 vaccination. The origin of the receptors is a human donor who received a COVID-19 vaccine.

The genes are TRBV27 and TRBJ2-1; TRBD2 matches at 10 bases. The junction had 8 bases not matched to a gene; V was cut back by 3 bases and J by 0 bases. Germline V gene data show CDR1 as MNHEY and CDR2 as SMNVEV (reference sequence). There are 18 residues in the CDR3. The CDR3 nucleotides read TGTGCCAGCAGTTTCGCTAGCGGGAGTGGGAGCTCCTACAATGAGCAGTTCTTC. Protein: CASSFASGSGSSYNEQFF.

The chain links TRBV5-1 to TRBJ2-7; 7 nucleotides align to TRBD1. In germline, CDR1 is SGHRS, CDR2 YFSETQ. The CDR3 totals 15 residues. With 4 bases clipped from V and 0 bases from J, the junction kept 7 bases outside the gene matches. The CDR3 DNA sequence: TGCGCCAGCAGCCATGGACAGGCCCTCTCCTACGAGCAGTACTTC. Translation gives CASSHGQALSYEQYF.

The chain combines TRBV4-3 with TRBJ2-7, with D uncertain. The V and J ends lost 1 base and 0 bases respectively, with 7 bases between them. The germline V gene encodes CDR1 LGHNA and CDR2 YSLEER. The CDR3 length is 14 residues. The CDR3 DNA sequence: TGCGCCAGCAGCCAAGGGGAAGCCTCCTACGAGCAGTACTTC. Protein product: CASSQGEASYEQYF.

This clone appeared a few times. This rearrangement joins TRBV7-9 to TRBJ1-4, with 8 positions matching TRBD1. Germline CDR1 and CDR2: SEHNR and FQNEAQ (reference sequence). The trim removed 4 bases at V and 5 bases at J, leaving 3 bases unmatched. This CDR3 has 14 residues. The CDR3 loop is CASSSGTGNEKLFF. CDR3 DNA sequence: TGTGCCAGCAGCTCAGGGACAGGCAATGAAAAACTGTTTTTT. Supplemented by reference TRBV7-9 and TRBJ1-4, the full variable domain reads DTGVSQNPRHKITKRGQNVTFRCDPISEHNRLYWYRQTLGQGPEFLTYFQNEAQLEKSRLLSDRFSAERPKGSFSTLEIQRTEQGDSAMYLCASSSGTGNEKLFFGSGTQLSVL.

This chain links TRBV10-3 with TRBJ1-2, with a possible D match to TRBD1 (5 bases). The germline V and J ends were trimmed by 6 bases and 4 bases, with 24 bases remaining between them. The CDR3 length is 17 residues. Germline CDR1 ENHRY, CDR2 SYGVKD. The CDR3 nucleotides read TGTGCCATCAGCGGTAACCTCCTAGGGGCCGCCTCCTATGGCTACACCTTC. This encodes CAISGNLLGAASYGYTF.

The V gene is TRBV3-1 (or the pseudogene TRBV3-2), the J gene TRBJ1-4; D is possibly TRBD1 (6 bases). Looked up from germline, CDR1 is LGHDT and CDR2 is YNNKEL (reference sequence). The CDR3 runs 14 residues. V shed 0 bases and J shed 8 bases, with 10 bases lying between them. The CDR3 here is CASSQEGAGEKLFF. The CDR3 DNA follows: TGTGCCAGCAGCCAAGAGGGGGCGGGAGAAAAACTGTTTTTT.

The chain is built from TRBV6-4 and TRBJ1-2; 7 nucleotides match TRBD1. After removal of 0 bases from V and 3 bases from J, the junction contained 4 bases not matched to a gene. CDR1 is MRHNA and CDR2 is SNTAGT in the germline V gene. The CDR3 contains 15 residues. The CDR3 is CASSDSNRGYYGYTF. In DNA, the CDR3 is TGTGCCAGCAGTGACTCTAACAGGGGATACTATGGCTACACCTTC.

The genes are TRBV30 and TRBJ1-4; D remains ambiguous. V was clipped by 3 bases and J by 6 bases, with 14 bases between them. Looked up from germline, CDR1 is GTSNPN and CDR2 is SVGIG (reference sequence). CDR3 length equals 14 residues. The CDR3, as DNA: TGTGCCTGGAGGTCGGTAAAGGGTGATGAAAAACTGTTTTTT. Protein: CAWRSVKGDEKLFF.

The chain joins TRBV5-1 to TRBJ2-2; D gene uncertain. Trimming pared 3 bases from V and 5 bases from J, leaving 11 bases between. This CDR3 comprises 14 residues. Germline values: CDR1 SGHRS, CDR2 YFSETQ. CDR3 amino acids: CASSSRPATGELFF. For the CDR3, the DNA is TGCGCCAGCAGCTCAAGACCCGCGACCGGGGAGCTGTTTTTT.